Listed here are 14 T cell receptor beta chains from one sample, sequenced in a study of T cells after yellow fever vaccination. Each CDR3 protein is one row after TCRdb ran MiXCR on the 5' RACE reads. The sample shows roughly 320,000 distinct CDR3 sequences, approximately 12% of them seen only once. The material sequenced was CD4+ T cells sorted from PBMCs, taken 45 days after the yellow fever booster vaccination. These receptors were taken from a man between 18 and 29 years old who received the YFV17D yellow fever vaccine.

The chain couples TRBV7-2 to TRBJ1-1; D remains unclear. The CDR3 sequence is 14 residues long. V lost 1 base and J lost 10, with 16 bases in between. Germline V gives CDR1 SGHTA, CDR2 FQGNSA. The CDR3 region is CASSLVNSRSRAFF. The DNA for the CDR3 is TGTGCCAGCAGCTTAGTTAACAGCAGGAGTCGAGCTTTCTTT.

This clonotype was seen a handful of times. This chain joins TRBV5-1 and TRBJ2-5; perhaps TRBD1 as D (6 bases). Per the germline V gene, CDR1 is SGHRS and CDR2 is YFSETQ. The CDR3 has 15 amino acids. V was shortened by 1 base and J by 2 bases, with 12 bases between the two germline ends. CDR3 coding DNA: TGCGCCAGCAGCTTGACAGGGCATCGGCAAGAGACCCAGTACTTC. Translation gives CASSLTGHRQETQYF.

This clonotype was observed a handful of times. The V and J genes are TRBV6-5 and TRBJ1-1; D remains unclear. This CDR3 has 16 residues. V lost 2 bases and J lost 4, with 17 bases in between. Germline V gene data show CDR1 as MNHEY and CDR2 as SVGAGI. CDR3 in amino acids: CASSYPSLERITEAFF. The CDR3, as DNA: TGTGCCAGCAGTTACCCATCCCTCGAGCGGATCACTGAAGCTTTCTTT.

Written as DNA, the CDR3 is TGTGCCAGCTCGGTCTCGGGAGACACCGGGGAGCTGTTTTTT. This gives the protein CASSVSGDTGELFF. The rearrangement joins TRBV18 to TRBJ2-2; TRBD2 might be the D (6 bases). Looked up from germline, CDR1 is KGHSH and CDR2 is LQKENI. The CDR3 consists of 14 residues. The V end was cut by 6 bases, the J end by 3 bases, with 11 bases between.

This clonotype was counted at least ten times. V usage is TRBV7-9 and J usage is TRBJ1-1, with TRBD1 matching over 7 bases. CDR3 size: 15 residues. J was trimmed by 1 base and V by 4 bases; bases with no gene match: 6. From germline, CDR1 is SEHNR and CDR2 FQNEAQ (reference sequence). The CDR3, as DNA: TGTGCCAGCAGCTCTACAGGGGTCCCGAACACTGAAGCTTTCTTT. Protein: CASSSTGVPNTEAFF. Full variable domain (outside the CDR3, taken from reference TRBV7-9 and TRBJ1-1): DTGVSQNPRHKITKRGQNVTFRCDPISEHNRLYWYRQTLGQGPEFLTYFQNEAQLEKSRLLSDRFSAERPKGSFSTLEIQRTEQGDSAMYLCASSSTGVPNTEAFFGQGTRLTVV.

The table lists this clonotype with a few counts. The chain employs TRBV5-1 and TRBJ1-6; D is possibly TRBD1 (6 bases). The V and J ends lost 7 bases and 0 bases respectively, with 17 bases between them. Germline CDR1 reads SGHRS; CDR2 reads YFSETQ. This CDR3 has 17 residues. The CDR3 DNA sequence: TGCGCCAGCCGGGACGGGCAGGGGAGCTCCTATAATTCACCCCTCCACTTT. It specifies CASRDGQGSSYNSPLHF.

The rearrangement uses TRBV5-1 and TRBJ2-3, with D perhaps matching TRBD2 (6 bases). Deletions cut 4 bases from V and 6 bases from J, with 15 bases between. This CDR3 has 14 residues. Germline V gene data show CDR1 as SGHRS and CDR2 as YFSETQ. CDR3 sequence (DNA): TGCGCCAGCAGCCCGGAGGGATTAGGTGATACGCAGTATTTT. As protein: CASSPEGLGDTQYF.

The chain recombines TRBV6-1 with TRBJ2-2, with D perhaps being TRBD1 or TRBD2 (6 bases each). Deletions cut 3 bases from V and 6 bases from J, with 14 bases between. Germline V gives CDR1 MNHNS, CDR2 SASEGT. The CDR3 spans 15 residues. DNA of the CDR3: TGTGCCAGCAGTGATGTGGGGGGCGCGCCCGGGGAGCTGTTTTTT. Amino acids: CASSDVGGAPGELFF.

The V gene is TRBV7-2, the J gene TRBJ1-4; TRBD1 might be the D (6 bases). This CDR3 has 15 residues. The germline gives CDR1 SGHTA, CDR2 FQGNSA. The V gene lost 5 bases and the J gene lost 0 bases, with 10 bases spanning the gap. The CDR3 sequence: CASSGGPATNEKLFF. The CDR3 region has the DNA TGTGCCAGCAGCGGGGGCCCCGCAACTAATGAAAAACTGTTTTTT.

This clonotype has just a few counts. V and J are TRBV11-2 and TRBJ2-3; tentatively, D is TRBD1 (6 bases). Trimming removed 7 bases from V and 6 bases from J, with 20 bases in between. This CDR3 has 15 amino acids. Germline CDR1 and CDR2: SGHAT and FQNNGV. The DNA for the CDR3 is TGTGCCAGCAACCCCGGGACAACCGTCGCGGATACGCAGTATTTT. It translates to CASNPGTTVADTQYF.

V and J are TRBV20-1 and TRBJ2-3, with TRBD2 identical over 9 bases. This CDR3 contains 15 residues. Trimming removed 6 bases from V and 1 base from J; junction bases left unmatched: 8. Per the germline V gene, CDR1 is DFQATT and CDR2 is SNEGSKA (reference sequence). CDR3 loop: CSARPGLAGTDTQYF. DNA for the CDR3: TGCAGTGCCCGGCCGGGACTAGCCGGCACAGATACGCAGTATTTT.

The chain couples TRBV20-1 to TRBJ2-5; TRBD2 is a possible D gene (5 bases). The CDR3 runs to 14 residues. Germline V lookup: CDR1 DFQATT, CDR2 SNEGSKA (reference sequence). Trimming removed 2 bases from V and 5 bases from J, with 15 bases in between. CDR3 DNA: TGCAGTGCTAGATCGGGAAGAGGAAAGGAGACCCAGTACTTC. As protein: CSARSGRGKETQYF.

The rearrangement uses TRBV27 and TRBJ2-5; 9 bases are a match to TRBD2. With 6 bases clipped from V and 3 bases from J, the junction kept 8 bases outside the gene matches. This CDR3 comprises 15 residues. CDR1 is MNHEY and CDR2 is SMNVEV in the germline V gene (reference sequence). The CDR3 sequence: CASRSLVAGEETQYF. The CDR3 nucleotides read TGTGCCAGCAGATCATTGGTAGCGGGGGAAGAGACCCAGTACTTC.

This clonotype was counted at least ten times. The chain carries TRBV9 and TRBJ2-7; D is perhaps TRBD1 (6 bases). Germline loops: CDR1 SGDLS, CDR2 YYNGEE. This CDR3 has 14 residues. V was clipped by 0 bases and J by 2 bases, with 9 bases between them. The CDR3 region is CASSVEGTPYEQYF. Here the CDR3 DNA reads TGTGCCAGCAGCGTAGAAGGGACACCCTACGAGCAGTACTTC.